These T cell receptor beta chains were read from a single sample in a study of T cell responses to AZD1222 COVID-19 vaccine. Only in-frame clones appear in the TCRdb table, and some are missing; sequencing was by immunoSEQ multiplex PCR. This sample has 80,000 to 95,000 clones, with roughly 86% found just once. The specimen was peripheral blood, collected on day 0 of MenACWY control vaccination. The receptors stem from an adult in good health. Both conserved end residues are part of each CDR3. A D gene is named only where the DNA matches it firmly. Only some rows state a clone size, as once, few, many or a class for expanded clones.

D,J,V,size,length,DNA,CDR3
TRBD1,TRBJ2-7,TRBV7-2,.,14,TGTGCCAGCAGCTTAGACAGGGGGCCATACGAGCAGTACTTC,CASSLDRGPYEQYF
.,TRBJ1-2,TRBV4-1,.,14,TGCGCCAGCAGCCAGCTAGTAGCTAACTATGGCTACACCTTC,CASSQLVANYGYTF
TRBD1,TRBJ2-7,TRBV24-1,.,14,TGTGCCACCAGTGTAGGGCAGGGGGTAGGCGAGCAGTACTTC,CATSVGQGVGEQYF
.,TRBJ1-5,TRBV5-1,once,15,TGCGCCAGCAGCTTAGCAGGGAATAGCAATCAGCCCCAGCATTTT,CASSLAGNSNQPQHF
.,TRBJ1-2,TRBV5-4,.,11,TGTGCCACCCGAGACAGCTATGGCTACACCTTC,CATRDSYGYTF
.,TRBJ2-1,TRBV5-1,.,17,TGCGCCAGCAGCCCCAAAGGGGGTCTCAGCTCCTACAATGAGCAGTTCTTC,CASSPKGGLSSYNEQFF
.,TRBJ2-5,TRBV5-4,.,13,TGTGCCAGCAGCTTGCTCCCCCGGGGGACCCAGTACTTC,CASSLLPRGTQYF
.,TRBJ2-7,TRBV19,.,14,TGTGCCAGTAGTATAGGTGGAGGCTCCTACGAGCAGTACTTC,CASSIGGGSYEQYF
TRBD2,TRBJ2-1,TRBV7-3,.,17,TGTGCCAGCAGCCCATGGGGCGGGGGGGCTTCCTACAATGAGCAGTTCTTC,CASSPWGGGASYNEQFF
.,TRBJ2-3,TRBV19,.,13,TGTGCCAGTAGTATTCGGGTCACAGATACGCAGTATTTT,CASSIRVTDTQYF
.,TRBJ1-6,TRBV6-6,.,14,TGTGCCAGCACACCAGGGAGGAATAATTCACCCCTCCACTTT,CASTPGRNNSPLHF
.,TRBJ1-2,TRBV6-5,.,14,TGTGCCAGCAGTTACTTTGGCAGGAACAATGGCTACACCTTC,CASSYFGRNNGYTF
TRBD1,TRBJ2-1,TRBV11-2,.,16,TGTGCCAGCAGCTTAGTTGCAGGGGGCTACCCCAATGAGCAGTTCTTC,CASSLVAGGYPNEQFF
.,TRBJ1-2,TRBV6-5,few,13,TGTGCCAGCGGGAGGGCCCCTAACTATGGCTACACCTTC,CASGRAPNYGYTF
.,TRBJ1-1,TRBV30,once,13,TGTGCCTGGACGGTACCAGGGAACACTGAAGCTTTCTTT,CAWTVPGNTEAFF
.,TRBJ1-6,TRBV7-2,once,15,TGTGCCAGCAGCTTAGCGCGCTTATCGAACTCACCCCTCCACTTT,CASSLARLSNSPLHF
.,TRBJ2-1,TRBV1,.,13,TGCACCAGCAGCCGACTAGTTTTAGATGAGCAGTTCTTC,CTSSRLVLDEQFF
TRBD1,TRBJ1-2,TRBV27,.,12,TGTGCCAGCAGTGGGACAGGGGTAGGCTACACCTTC,CASSGTGVGYTF
.,TRBJ2-5,TRBV7-2,.,15,TGTGCCAGCAGCTTGGTCTCAGGTCTCCAAGAGACCCAGTACTTC,CASSLVSGLQETQYF
TRBD1,TRBJ1-2,TRBV2,.,17,TGTGCCAGCAGTGAAGTGAACAGGGGCACTGCTAACTATGGCTACACCTTC,CASSEVNRGTANYGYTF
TRBD1,TRBJ2-1,TRBV24-1,.,14,TGTGCCACTCAAGGGACAGACCACTACAATGAGCAGTTCTTC,CATQGTDHYNEQFF
TRBD1,TRBJ2-2,TRBV3-1/TRBV3-2,.,17,TGTGCCAGCAGCCACCTCTTCCAGGGGGCTCTCACCGGGGAGCTGTTTTTT,CASSHLFQGALTGELFF
.,TRBJ2-2,TRBV19,.,15,TGTGCCAGTAGCCGCAGGGCCGACGACACCGGGGAGCTGTTTTTT,CASSRRADDTGELFF
.,TRBJ2-4,TRBV19,.,17,TGTGCCAGTAGTCCCGGGAAGGGAAGATATAGCCGGGACATTCAGTACTTC,CASSPGKGRYSRDIQYF
.,TRBJ1-2,TRBV30,.,12,TGTGCCTGGAAGTGGGCCTATAATGGCTACACCTTC,CAWKWAYNGYTF
TRBD1,TRBJ1-3,TRBV2,.,16,TGTGCCAGCAGGGCCGGGACAGGGATGGTCGGAAACACCATATATTTT,CASRAGTGMVGNTIYF
.,TRBJ1-2,TRBV4-3,.,16,TGCGCCAGCAGCCAAGAGAGGAGGTCGGACTACTCTGGCTACACCTTC,CASSQERRSDYSGYTF
TRBD1,TRBJ2-7,TRBV6-2/TRBV6-3,.,15,TGTGCCAGCAGTCCCCTCTCAAGAGGGGGCCGGGAGCAGTACTTC,CASSPLSRGGREQYF
.,TRBJ1-2,TRBV27,.,13,TGTGCCAGCGATCCCTCAGGGGTTTATGGCTACACCTTC,CASDPSGVYGYTF
.,TRBJ2-3,TRBV5-4,.,15,TGTGCCAGCAGCCCCTGGGTGGGGGGCACAGATACGCAGTATTTT,CASSPWVGGTDTQYF
TRBD2,TRBJ2-3,TRBV7-9,.,18,TGTGCCAGCAGCTCCGGACTAGCGGGGGGGAAGAGCACAGATACGCAGTATTTT,CASSSGLAGGKSTDTQYF
.,TRBJ2-3,TRBV5-4,.,12,TGTGCCAGCAGCTTGGACGCAAATACGCAGTATTTT,CASSLDANTQYF
TRBD1,TRBJ1-6,TRBV6-2/TRBV6-3,.,18,TGTGCCAGCAGTTACGAAGGACAGGGTGTATCCTATAATTCACCCCTCCACTTT,CASSYEGQGVSYNSPLHF
.,TRBJ1-1,TRBV28,once,13,TGTGCCAGCAGTTTGGGGGTGAACACTGAAGCTTTCTTT,CASSLGVNTEAFF
.,TRBJ1-6,TRBV19,.,16,TGTGCCAGTAGTATAGTCGGGGCAGGACCCCATTCACCCCTCCACTTT,CASSIVGAGPHSPLHF
.,TRBJ1-3,TRBV3-1/TRBV3-2,few,13,TGTGCCAGCAGCCAAGTGGCCGGAAACACCATATATTTT,CASSQVAGNTIYF
.,TRBJ2-5,TRBV5-6,.,11,TGTGCCAGCAGCTTACAAGAGACCCAGTACTTC,CASSLQETQYF
TRBD2,TRBJ2-1,TRBV6-4,.,16,TGTGCCAGCAGTGATACAAGCGGGGGGGCCTCAAATGAGCAGTTCTTC,CASSDTSGGASNEQFF
.,TRBJ1-1,TRBV11-2,.,13,TGTGCCAGCAGCCAACAGGGAGGGACTGAAGCTTTCTTT,CASSQQGGTEAFF
.,TRBJ1-2,TRBV2,.,17,TGTGCCAGCAGTGTAACTCAAGGGTCCTCCTCCTACTATGGCTACACCTTC,CASSVTQGSSSYYGYTF
.,TRBJ2-3,TRBV7-6,.,15,TGTGCCAGCAGCTTAGGAGGGAGTCGGGCAGATACGCAGTATTTT,CASSLGGSRADTQYF
.,TRBJ2-4,TRBV5-4,.,16,TGTGCCACCACACGGGAAAGCGCCCGGGCCAAAAACATTCAGTACTTC,CATTRESARAKNIQYF
TRBD1,TRBJ1-1,TRBV3-1/TRBV3-2,.,17,TGTGCCAGCAGCCAGGCATCAGGGACAGGGGGCCGGACTGAAGCTTTCTTT,CASSQASGTGGRTEAFF
.,TRBJ1-3,TRBV6-5,.,15,TGTGCCAGCAGGCCCCGACAGCTCTCTGGAAACACCATATATTTT,CASRPRQLSGNTIYF
TRBD1,TRBJ2-7,TRBV10-3,once,14,TGTGCCATCACCAGACAGGGGGCAACGTACGAGCAGTACTTC,CAITRQGATYEQYF
.,TRBJ2-1,TRBV2,.,15,TGTGCCCGAGGAGGGGCCGGTGGCTCCTACAATGAGCAGTTCTTC,CARGGAGGSYNEQFF
.,TRBJ1-1,TRBV7-2,.,14,TGTGCCAGCAGCTTACAGGGTTTGAACACTGAAGCTTTCTTT,CASSLQGLNTEAFF
TRBD1,TRBJ1-2,TRBV5-5,.,15,TGTGCCAGCAGCTTGGAAAAAACAGGGGGCGGTGGCTACACCTTC,CASSLEKTGGGGYTF
TRBD1,TRBJ1-1,TRBV29-1,.,14,TGCAGCGCCCCGGCGGGACAGTTGAACACTGAAGCTTTCTTT,CSAPAGQLNTEAFF
TRBD2,TRBJ2-7,TRBV19,.,16,TGTGCCAGTAGTAGCTCGACTAGCGGGGGGGCCGACGAGCAGTACTTC,CASSSSTSGGADEQYF
.,TRBJ2-7,TRBV4-2,.,16,TGTGCCAGCAGCCAACCTCTGGTTGGGGGATGGGACGAGCAGTACTTC,CASSQPLVGGWDEQYF
TRBD1,TRBJ1-5,TRBV18,.,16,TGTGCCAGCTCACCACGCAGGGGGGGGGAGACTCAGCCCCAGCATTTT,CASSPRRGGETQPQHF
.,TRBJ2-3,TRBV7-9,.,14,TGTGCCAGCAGCTCGACCCCTGGCTCGGATACGCAGTATTTT,CASSSTPGSDTQYF
.,TRBJ2-7,TRBV12-3/TRBV12-4,once,13,TGTGCCAGCAGTTTGCGGGGAACCTACGAGCAGTACTTC,CASSLRGTYEQYF
.,TRBJ2-3,TRBV4-1,.,16,TGCGCCAGCAGCTGGGAGGGGACAGGAGGCACAGATACGCAGTATTTT,CASSWEGTGGTDTQYF
TRBD1,TRBJ1-3,TRBV7-7,.,15,TGTGCTAGCAGCTTAGGGACAGGGACTGGAAACACCATATATTTT,CASSLGTGTGNTIYF